This TCR beta chain appears in the sequencing data of a study of blood T cell repertoires in COVID-19. Across the study: Acute and convalescent COVID-19 specimens originated in the United States, Italy and Spain. From T cells, B-cell-depleted T cells, or PBMCs came the material, which was cDNA or gDNA.

In the authors' workflow: Amplifying reference gene primers gave estimates of nucleated cell counts. Profiled with immunoSEQ multiplex PCR; TCRdb holds only in-frame clones, not every one. D and trimming come from the DNA, and the V and J calls and clone size come from that table. The sample lists 250,000 to 400,000 clones; under 90% were seen once. In Seattle, patients joined the study during active infection and were tracked longitudinally. The CDR3 spans 16 residues. V was clipped by 3 bases and J by 5 bases; unmatched bases: 12. Germline V lookup: CDR1 SGHDT, CDR2 YYEEEE. This clonotype was obtained from a woman in her thirties with COVID-19, enrolled during active disease. Specimen: peripheral blood. V usage is TRBV5-6 and J usage is TRBJ1-1; 8 positions match TRBD1. DNA of the CDR3: TGTGCCAGCAGCTACCCGCCGGGACAGGATTCAACTGAAGCTTTCTTT. Translated: CASSYPPGQDSTEAFF.